The next 20 T cell receptor beta chains were all read from a single sample in a study of beta chain features in type 1 diabetes. Sequenced material consisted of expressed TCRB transcripts (all of the isolated RNA was reverse transcribed). Method: immunoSEQ multiplex PCR; TCRdb's copy keeps in-frame clones and lacks some. The table has about 320,000 clones, 13% to 15% seen once; the top ten hold 5.5% to 7.5%. The sequenced sample was central memory CD4+ T cells from blood. These receptors originate from a man aged 30-40 years in good health.

The chain links TRBV6-5 to TRBJ1-1; a weak D match, TRBD1 (6 bases). Per germline, CDR1 MNHEY and CDR2 SVGAGI. V was shortened by 5 bases and J by 4 bases, with 14 bases between the two germline ends. The CDR3 extends over 14 amino acids. For the CDR3, the DNA is TGTGCCAGCAGTGGCAAGGGGGGGAGCACTGAAGCTTTCTTT. It yields the protein CASSGKGGSTEAFF.

The V call is TRBV6-5, the J call TRBJ2-7, with 9 bases matching TRBD1. After removal of 2 bases from V and 4 bases from J, the junction contained 6 bases not matched to a gene. CDR3 length equals 15 residues. From germline, CDR1 is MNHEY and CDR2 SVGAGI. The CDR3 nucleotides read TGTGCCAGCAGTTACGTCTCCGGGACAGGGTACGAGCAGTACTTC. It is translated as CASSYVSGTGYEQYF.

The gene calls are TRBV7-2 and TRBJ2-3; 7 bases agree with TRBD1. J gave up 5 bases and V 5 bases, and 13 bases lay outside the gene matches. In germline, CDR1 is SGHTA, CDR2 FQGNSA. This CDR3 has 16 residues. CDR3 sequence: CASSNRRGQDLDTQYF. CDR3 nucleotide sequence: TGTGCCAGCAGCAATCGCCGAGGACAGGATTTAGATACGCAGTATTTT.

This clone showed up just a few times. This rearrangement joins TRBV4-3 to TRBJ2-5; maybe TRBD2 (7 bases). Germline CDR1 LGHNA, CDR2 YSLEER. The CDR3 runs to 16 residues. Trimming took off 4 bases at V and 5 bases at J, with 20 bases between the two ends. CDR3 in amino acids: CASSRGGFRGMETQYF. The DNA of the CDR3 is TGCGCCAGCAGCCGCGGGGGCTTCCGGGGAATGGAGACCCAGTACTTC.

About this clone: A single base is all that separates this from a far larger clone, so a read error is likely. Within the sample, other DNA sequences also encode this same CDR3. The rearrangement links TRBV7-7 to TRBJ1-4; TRBD1 aligns across 9 bases. J was trimmed by 8 bases and V by 5 bases; bases with no gene match: 9. The CDR3 length is 15 residues. Germline V gives CDR1 SSHAT, CDR2 FNYEAQ (reference sequence). CDR3 sequence (DNA): TGTGCCAGCAGCCCCTTCGGACAGGGGATAGAAAAACTGTTTTTT. It codes for CASSPFGQGIEKLFF.

This chain links TRBV20-1 with TRBJ1-2; TRBD1 is a possible D gene (5 bases). The germline gives CDR1 DFQATT, CDR2 SNEGSKA (reference sequence). The V gene lost 3 bases and the J gene lost 12 bases, with 14 bases spanning the gap. The CDR3 length is 11 residues. The CDR3 sequence is CSASSSGENTF. Here the CDR3 DNA reads TGCAGTGCTAGCTCCTCGGGGGAGAACACCTTC.

The chain employs TRBV7-8 and TRBJ2-5; 9 bases are shared with TRBD1. Germline V CDR1 and CDR2: SGHVS, FQNEAQ. The ends lost 5 bases at V and 4 bases at J; junction bases unmatched: 14. The CDR3 has 17 residues. The CDR3 region has the DNA TGTGCCAGCAGCCTGTCCGGGGGACAGGGTTTAATAGAGACCCAGTACTTC. This translates into CASSLSGGQGLIETQYF.

This chain uses TRBV5-4 with TRBJ2-3; weak D call: TRBD1 (6 bases). This CDR3 spans 17 amino acids. V lost 0 bases, J lost 0 bases, and 14 bases lay in between. Per the germline V gene, CDR1 is SGHNT and CDR2 is YYREEE (reference sequence). This chain's CDR3 is CASSLGTAVGSTDTQYF. Written as DNA, the CDR3 is TGTGCCAGCAGCTTGGGGACAGCTGTGGGTAGCACAGATACGCAGTATTTT.

In its sample, this clone was seen a few times. This sample includes further DNA sequences coding for the same CDR3. The rearrangement links TRBV6-5 to TRBJ2-7; the match to TRBD2 covers 10 bases. Looked up from germline, CDR1 is MNHEY and CDR2 is SVGAGI. V lost 5 bases to trimming and J lost 2 bases; unmatched junction nucleotides: 6. The CDR3 contains 15 residues. CDR3 region: CASSQRLAGPYEQYV. In DNA, the CDR3 is TGTGCCAGCAGTCAAAGACTAGCGGGCCCCTACGAGCAGTACGTC.

The chain is built from TRBV7-7 and TRBJ2-5, with D tentatively TRBD1 or TRBD2 (7 bases each). Germline CDR1 is SSHAT and CDR2 is FNYEAQ (reference sequence). The CDR3 consists of 16 residues. Trimming left V 5 bases short and J 4 bases short, with 20 bases between. CDR3 sequence (DNA): TGTGCCAGCAGCCCCAGGGGGGGGCGGGCTCGAGAGACCCAGTACTTC. Protein sequence: CASSPRGGRARETQYF.

This clone was picked up a small number of times. The chain recombines TRBV7-9 with TRBJ1-4; D is possibly TRBD1 (6 bases). Germline CDR1 SEHNR, CDR2 FQNEAQ (reference sequence). The CDR3 extends over 14 amino acids. V lost 5 bases, J lost 7 bases, and 14 bases lay in between. Here the CDR3 DNA reads TGTGCCAGCAGCCTATCGGACAGAGGTGAAAAACTGTTTTTT. Amino acids: CASSLSDRGEKLFF.

This clone came up a few times. The chain has TRBV7-2 and TRBJ2-7; 8 nucleotides line up with TRBD2. The CDR3 is 14 amino acids. Germline assignment: CDR1 SGHTA and CDR2 FQGNSA. Germline trimming cut 3 bases from V and 1 base from J; bases unmatched to any gene: 2. The CDR3 DNA sequence: TGTGCCAGCAGCTTCCAGCGGGGGTCCTACGAGCAGTACTTC. Its protein is CASSFQRGSYEQYF. Combining the CDR3 with reference TRBV7-2 and TRBJ2-7 gives the whole variable domain GAGVSQSPSNKVTEKGKDVELRCDPISGHTALYWYRQSLGQGLEFLIYFQGNSAPDKSGLPSDRFSAERTGGSVSTLTIQRTQQEDSAVYLCASSFQRGSYEQYFGPGTRLTVT.

This clone was observed many times. The chain couples TRBV21-1 to TRBJ2-7; the table's D call, TRBD2, was not checked against the DNA. TRBV21-1 counts as a pseudogene. The CDR3 consists of 16 residues. CDR3 region: CASSTLAGGITYEQYV. The CDR3, as DNA: TGTGCCAGCAGCACCCTAGCGGGAGGGATTACCTACGAGCAGTACGTC.

The V and J genes are TRBV6-1 and TRBJ1-6; D gene uncertain. The CDR3 loop spans 17 amino acids. In germline, CDR1 is MNHNS, CDR2 SASEGT. Deletions cut 3 bases from V and 1 base from J, with 13 bases between. CDR3 loop: CASSEDLAGSYNSPLHF. The CDR3 DNA sequence: TGTGCCAGCAGTGAGGACTTAGCAGGATCCTATAATTCACCCCTCCACTTT.

The V call is TRBV11-2, the J call TRBJ2-5; D call uncertain. The CDR3 has 15 residues. Between the trimmed V and J ends, which lost 5 bases and 1 base, there was a span of 14 bases. Looked up from germline, CDR1 is SGHAT and CDR2 is FQNNGV. CDR3 DNA: TGTGCCAGCAGCGACGAGGTCAGAACCCAAGAGACCCAGTACTTC. It specifies CASSDEVRTQETQYF.

V and J are TRBV7-2 and TRBJ2-5; the D gene is possibly TRBD1 (5 bases). CDR3 size: 16 residues. Germline loops: CDR1 SGHTA, CDR2 FQGNSA. Trimming removed 1 base from V and 0 bases from J, with 12 bases in between. CDR3 DNA: TGTGCCAGCAGCTTAGACGTGACAGAGTACCAAGAGACCCAGTACTTC. Translation gives CASSLDVTEYQETQYF. Together with reference TRBV7-2 and TRBJ2-5, the CDR3 gives the full variable domain: GAGVSQSPSNKVTEKGKDVELRCDPISGHTALYWYRQSLGQGLEFLIYFQGNSAPDKSGLPSDRFSAERTGGSVSTLTIQRTQQEDSAVYLCASSLDVTEYQETQYFGPGTRLLVL.

The CDR3 here is CASSYRDRGDGYTF. Here the CDR3 DNA reads TGTGCCAGCAGCTACCGGGACAGGGGTGATGGCTACACCTTC. The J gene is TRBJ1-2, the V gene TRBV11-1, with 10 bases matching TRBD1. The CDR3 consists of 14 residues. CDR1 and CDR2 (germline): SGHAT, FQDESV (reference sequence). V gave up 4 bases and J gave up 6 bases; unmatched junction bases: 5.

This clone has a handful of counts. The rearrangement links TRBV4-1 to TRBJ2-1; D may be TRBD2 (6 bases). Trimming shortened V by 4 bases and J by 3 bases, and 13 bases separated the two germline ends. The CDR3 length is 15 residues. CDR1 is MGHRA and CDR2 is YSYEKL in the germline V gene. The CDR3 spells CASSPRDSDYNEQFF. CDR3 DNA: TGCGCCAGCAGCCCCCGGGACTCAGACTACAATGAGCAGTTCTTC.

There are many counts of this clone. The chain has TRBV7-2 and TRBJ2-4; tentative D call: TRBD2 (5 bases). This CDR3 region has 12 residues. Germline CDR1 reads SGHTA; CDR2 reads FQGNSA. Trimming stripped 0 bases from V and 9 bases from J, with 6 bases between. The CDR3 DNA follows: TGTGCCAGCAGCTTAGCAACTAGCATTCAGTACTTC. Its protein is CASSLATSIQYF.

The chain recombines TRBV5-1 with TRBJ2-3, with TRBD2 as a possible D gene (6 bases). The V end lost 0 bases, the J end lost 2 bases, and 10 bases lay between the germline ends. The CDR3 extends over 15 amino acids. Per the germline V gene, CDR1 is SGHRS and CDR2 is YFSETQ. CDR3 residues: CASSLVGGTTDTQYF. The CDR3 coding sequence is TGCGCCAGCAGCTTGGTGGGGGGAACCACAGATACGCAGTATTTT.